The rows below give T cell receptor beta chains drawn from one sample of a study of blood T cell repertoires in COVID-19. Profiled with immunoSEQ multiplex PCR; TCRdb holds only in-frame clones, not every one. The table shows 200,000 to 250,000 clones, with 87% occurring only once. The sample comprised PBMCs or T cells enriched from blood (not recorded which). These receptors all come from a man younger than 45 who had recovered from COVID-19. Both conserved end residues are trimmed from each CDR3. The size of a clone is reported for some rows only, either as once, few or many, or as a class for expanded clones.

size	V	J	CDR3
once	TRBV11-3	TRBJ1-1	ASSLEGGTEAF
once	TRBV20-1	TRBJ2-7	SASIPQGAYEQY
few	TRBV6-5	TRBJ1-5	ASSYSISSNQPQH
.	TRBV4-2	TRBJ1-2	ASSREAGTGNGYT
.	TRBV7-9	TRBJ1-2	ASAMNSGQHGYT
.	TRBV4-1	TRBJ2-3	ASSSSGGGDTQY
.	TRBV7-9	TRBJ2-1	ASSLTGGPNNEQF
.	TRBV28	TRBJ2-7	ASLRGGGYEQY
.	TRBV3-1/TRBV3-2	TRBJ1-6	ASSQDQAGNSPLH
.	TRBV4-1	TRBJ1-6	ASSRTYGALH
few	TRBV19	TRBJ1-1	ASSISIYTEAF
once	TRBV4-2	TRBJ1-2	ASSQSRGNGGYT
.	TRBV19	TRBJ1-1	ASSPGQGSTEAF
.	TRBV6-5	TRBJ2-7	ASSLSGLAYEQY
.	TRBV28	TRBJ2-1	ASSPGRRARMGHEQF
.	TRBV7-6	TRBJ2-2	ASSLGLDTGELF
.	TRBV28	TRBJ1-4	ASRQNEKLF
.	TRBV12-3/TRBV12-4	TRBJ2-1	ASSPGTRNEQF
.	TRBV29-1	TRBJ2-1	SVEVGAGHNEQF
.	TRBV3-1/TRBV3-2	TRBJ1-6	ASSQTDSHSPLH
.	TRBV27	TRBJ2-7	ASTDGYEQY
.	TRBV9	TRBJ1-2	ASSEPVTGGVDYT
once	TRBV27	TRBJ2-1	ASSTSGSSYNEQF
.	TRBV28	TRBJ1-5	ASSHTHYSNQPQH
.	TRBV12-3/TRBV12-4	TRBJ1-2	ASSPPLRNGYT
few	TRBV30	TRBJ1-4	AWGRGEKLF
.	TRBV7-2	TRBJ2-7	ASSLDSSYEQY
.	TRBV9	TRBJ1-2	ASSVEVRGEAGYT
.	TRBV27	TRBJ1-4	ASSLTPRANEKLF
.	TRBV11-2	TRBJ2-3	ASSTGTSVPDTQY
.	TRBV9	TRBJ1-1	ASSVVGVFRAF
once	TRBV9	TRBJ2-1	ASSVGGGRGGSEQF
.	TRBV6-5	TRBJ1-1	ASTGNTEAF
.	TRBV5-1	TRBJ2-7	ASTLVGRLADSSYEQY
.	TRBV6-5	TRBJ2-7	ASTPPHGGEQY
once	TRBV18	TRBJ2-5	ASSSRLAGRQETQY
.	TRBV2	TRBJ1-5	ASRRGQGVTQPQH
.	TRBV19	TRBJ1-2	ASSIANRASHYGYT
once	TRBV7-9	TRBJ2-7	ASSPGTGSEQY
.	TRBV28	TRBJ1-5	ASSLGQRVQPQH
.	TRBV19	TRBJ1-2	ATGPRPGTPGGYT
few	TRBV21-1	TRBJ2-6	ASSTCTGPGANVLT
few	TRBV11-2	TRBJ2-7	ASSLVGGTSGYYEQY
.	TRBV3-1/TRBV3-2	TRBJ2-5	ASSREGQGADETQY
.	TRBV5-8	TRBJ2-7	ASSLGGTGQYEQY
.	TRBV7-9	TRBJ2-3	ASSHTTHLAGVTDTQY
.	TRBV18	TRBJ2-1	ASSPPNEGVVQF
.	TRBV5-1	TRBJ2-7	ATRGGSSSYEQY
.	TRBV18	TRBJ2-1	ASSPRGDEQF
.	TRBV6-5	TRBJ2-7	ASSLTGDRGGYEQY